The clone carrying this T cell receptor (beta chain) came up a few times. With 0 bases removed from V and 3 bases from J, the gap between germline ends came to 9 bases. Germline V gene data show CDR1 as DFQATT and CDR2 as SNEGSKA (reference sequence). The CDR3 consists of 14 residues. Template material for amplifying TCR beta CDR3 regions consisted of RNA transcripts. A set of HTBI primers served as the primers for a first-round RT-PCR of the TCR CDR3. One entry per CDR3 protein, called by TCRdb with MiXCR from the multiplex PCR reads. The sample carries 560,000 or so distinct CDR3 sequences, around 45% recorded once. Across 18 months, stable Graves' hyperthyroidism was marked by no progression to ophthalmopathy. This entry is derived from a study of T cells in Graves' hyperthyroidism and ophthalmopathy.

The source is a woman aged 18-30 years with Graves' hyperthyroidism. The sample taken for sequencing was peripheral blood or thyroid tissue (not recorded which). The chain combines TRBV20-1 with TRBJ1-5; D unresolved. CDR3 sequence reads: CSAREGVHNQPQHF. The CDR3 region has the DNA TGCAGTGCTAGAGAGGGAGTTCACAATCAGCCCCAGCATTTT.